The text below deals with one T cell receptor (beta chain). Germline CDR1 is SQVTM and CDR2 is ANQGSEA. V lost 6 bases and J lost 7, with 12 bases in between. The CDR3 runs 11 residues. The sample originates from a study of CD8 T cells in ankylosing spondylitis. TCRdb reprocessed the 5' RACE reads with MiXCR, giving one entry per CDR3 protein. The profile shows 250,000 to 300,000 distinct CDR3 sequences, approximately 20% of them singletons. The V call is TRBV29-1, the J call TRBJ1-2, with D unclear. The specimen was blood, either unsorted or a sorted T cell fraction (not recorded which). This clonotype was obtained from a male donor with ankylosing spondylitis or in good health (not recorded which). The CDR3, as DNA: TGCAGCGTGGTAGTAGGCGGTGGCTACACCTTC. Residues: CSVVVGGGYTF.